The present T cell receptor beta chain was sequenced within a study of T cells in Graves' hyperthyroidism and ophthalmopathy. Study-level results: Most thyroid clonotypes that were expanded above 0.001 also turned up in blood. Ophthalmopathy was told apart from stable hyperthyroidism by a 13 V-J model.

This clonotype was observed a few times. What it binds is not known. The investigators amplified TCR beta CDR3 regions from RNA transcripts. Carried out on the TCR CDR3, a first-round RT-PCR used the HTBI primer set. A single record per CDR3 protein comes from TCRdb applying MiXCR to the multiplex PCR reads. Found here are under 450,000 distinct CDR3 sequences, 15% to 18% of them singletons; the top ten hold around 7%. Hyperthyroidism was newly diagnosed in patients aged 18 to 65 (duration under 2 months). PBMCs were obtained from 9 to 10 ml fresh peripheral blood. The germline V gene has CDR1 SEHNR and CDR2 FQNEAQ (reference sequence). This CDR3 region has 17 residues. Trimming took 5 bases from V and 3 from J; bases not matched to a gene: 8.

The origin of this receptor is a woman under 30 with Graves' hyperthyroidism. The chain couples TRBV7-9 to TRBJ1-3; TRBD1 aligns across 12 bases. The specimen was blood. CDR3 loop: CASSHAGTGGYGNTIYF. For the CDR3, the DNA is TGTGCCAGCAGCCACGCCGGGACAGGGGGCTATGGAAACACCATATATTTT.